This record concerns one T cell receptor beta chain sequence. The CDR3 contains 16 residues. Per germline, CDR1 SGHTA and CDR2 FQGNSA. V lost 2 bases to trimming and J lost 4 bases; unmatched junction nucleotides: 9. Libraries were prepared by immunoSEQ multiplex PCR; TCRdb keeps only in-frame clonotypes and omits some of them. Of around 14,000 clones listed, roughly two thirds are singletons. The sample comes from a study of cytotoxic CD8 clonotypes in ibrutinib-treated CLL. Across the study: Average yields of roughly 260,000 productive templates and tens of thousands of productive rearrangements characterized the samples.

The TCR originated in a human donor with chronic lymphocytic leukemia. The chain uses TRBV7-2 and TRBJ1-1; 8 bases fit TRBD1. The sample was PBMCs, taken before ibrutinib treatment. The chain's CDR3 is CASSLTPQGAATEAFF. DNA of the CDR3: TGTGCCAGCAGCTTAACCCCTCAGGGGGCGGCCACTGAAGCTTTCTTT.